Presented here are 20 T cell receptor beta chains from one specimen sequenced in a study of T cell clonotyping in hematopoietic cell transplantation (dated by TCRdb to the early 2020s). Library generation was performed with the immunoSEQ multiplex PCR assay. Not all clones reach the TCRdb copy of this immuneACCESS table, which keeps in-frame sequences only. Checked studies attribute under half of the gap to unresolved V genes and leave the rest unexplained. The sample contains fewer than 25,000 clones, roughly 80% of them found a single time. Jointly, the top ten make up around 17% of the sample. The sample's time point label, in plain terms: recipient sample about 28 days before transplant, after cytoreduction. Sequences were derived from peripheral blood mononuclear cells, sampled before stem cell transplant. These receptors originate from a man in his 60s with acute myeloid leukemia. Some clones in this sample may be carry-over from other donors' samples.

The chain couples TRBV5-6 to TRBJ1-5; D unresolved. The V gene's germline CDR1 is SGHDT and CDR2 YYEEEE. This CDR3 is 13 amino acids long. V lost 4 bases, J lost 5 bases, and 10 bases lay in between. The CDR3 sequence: CASSNGVYQPQHF. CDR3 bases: TGTGCCAGCAGCAATGGGGTCTATCAGCCCCAGCATTTT.

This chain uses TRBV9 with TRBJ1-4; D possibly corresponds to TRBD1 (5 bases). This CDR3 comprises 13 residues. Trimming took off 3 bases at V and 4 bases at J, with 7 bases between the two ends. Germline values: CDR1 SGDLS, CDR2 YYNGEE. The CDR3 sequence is CASSGQHNEKLFF. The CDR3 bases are TGTGCCAGCAGCGGACAGCATAATGAAAAACTGTTTTTT.

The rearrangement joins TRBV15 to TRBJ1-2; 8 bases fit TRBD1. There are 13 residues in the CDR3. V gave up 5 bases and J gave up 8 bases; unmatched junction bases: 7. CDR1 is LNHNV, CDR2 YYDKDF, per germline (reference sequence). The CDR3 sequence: CATSSRTGQGYTF. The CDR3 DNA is TGTGCCACCAGCTCCCGGACAGGGCAGGGCTACACCTTC.

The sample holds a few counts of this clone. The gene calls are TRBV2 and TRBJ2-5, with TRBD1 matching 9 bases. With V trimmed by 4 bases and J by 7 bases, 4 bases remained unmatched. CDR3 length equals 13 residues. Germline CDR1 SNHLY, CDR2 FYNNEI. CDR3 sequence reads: CASSGTGDGTQYF. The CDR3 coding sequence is TGTGCCAGCAGTGGGACAGGGGATGGGACCCAGTACTTC.

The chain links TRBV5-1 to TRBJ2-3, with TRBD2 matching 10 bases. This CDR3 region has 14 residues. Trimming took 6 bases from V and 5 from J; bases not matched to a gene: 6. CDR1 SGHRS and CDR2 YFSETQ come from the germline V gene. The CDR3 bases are TGCGCCAGCAAGAGACTAGCGGGCCAAGATACGCAGTATTTT. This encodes CASKRLAGQDTQYF.

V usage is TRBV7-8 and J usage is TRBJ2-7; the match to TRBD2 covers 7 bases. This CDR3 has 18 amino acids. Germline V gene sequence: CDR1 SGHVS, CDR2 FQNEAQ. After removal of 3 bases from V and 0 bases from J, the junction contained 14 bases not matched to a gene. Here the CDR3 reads CASSFWRTRRLGSYEQYF. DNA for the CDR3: TGTGCCAGCAGCTTTTGGAGGACTAGACGTCTAGGCTCCTACGAGCAGTACTTC.

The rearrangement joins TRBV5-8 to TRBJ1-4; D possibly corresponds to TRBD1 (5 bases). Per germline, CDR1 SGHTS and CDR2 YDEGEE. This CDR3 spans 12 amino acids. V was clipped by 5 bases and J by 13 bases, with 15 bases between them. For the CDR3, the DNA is TGTGCCAGCAGACAAGGGACGGAGGGACTGTTTTTT. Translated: CASRQGTEGLFF.

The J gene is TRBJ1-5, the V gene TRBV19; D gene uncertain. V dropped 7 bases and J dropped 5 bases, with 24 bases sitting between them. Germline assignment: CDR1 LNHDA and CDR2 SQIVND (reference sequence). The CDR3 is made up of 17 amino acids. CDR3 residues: CASNPVWASADDQPQHF. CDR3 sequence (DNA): TGTGCCAGTAATCCCGTTTGGGCCTCGGCGGACGATCAGCCCCAGCATTTT.

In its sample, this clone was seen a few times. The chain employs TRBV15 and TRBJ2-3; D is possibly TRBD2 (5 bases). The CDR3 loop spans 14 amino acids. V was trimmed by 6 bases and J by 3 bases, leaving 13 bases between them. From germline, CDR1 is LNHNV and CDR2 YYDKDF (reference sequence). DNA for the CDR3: TGTGCCACCAGGCCGGGGTTCGAAACAGATACGCAGTATTTT. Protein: CATRPGFETDTQYF.

The CDR3 bases are TGTGCCAGTAGTACGGGCTACCAGGCTCTAAACTATGGCTACACCTTC. The encoded protein is CASSTGYQALNYGYTF. This chain connects TRBV19 to TRBJ1-2; D call uncertain. The CDR3 has 16 amino acids. V was clipped by 4 bases and J by 2 bases, with 17 bases between them. Germline V gene sequence: CDR1 LNHDA, CDR2 SQIVND (reference sequence).

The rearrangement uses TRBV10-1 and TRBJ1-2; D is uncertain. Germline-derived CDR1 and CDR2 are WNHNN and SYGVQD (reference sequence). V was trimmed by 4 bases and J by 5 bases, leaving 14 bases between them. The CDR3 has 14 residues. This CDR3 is CASSGGELLYGYTF. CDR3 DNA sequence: TGCGCCAGCAGTGGCGGGGAGTTGCTTTATGGCTACACCTTC.

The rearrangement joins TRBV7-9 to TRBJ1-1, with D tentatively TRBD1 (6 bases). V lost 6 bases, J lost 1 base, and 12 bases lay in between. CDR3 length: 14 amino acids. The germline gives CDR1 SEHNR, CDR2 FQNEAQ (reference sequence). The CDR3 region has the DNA TGTGCCAGCAGACCCTCGGACAGGAACACTGAAGCTTTCTTT. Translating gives CASRPSDRNTEAFF. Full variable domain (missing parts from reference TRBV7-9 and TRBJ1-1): DTGVSQNPRHKITKRGQNVTFRCDPISEHNRLYWYRQTLGQGPEFLTYFQNEAQLEKSRLLSDRFSAERPKGSFSTLEIQRTEQGDSAMYLCASRPSDRNTEAFFGQGTRLTVV.

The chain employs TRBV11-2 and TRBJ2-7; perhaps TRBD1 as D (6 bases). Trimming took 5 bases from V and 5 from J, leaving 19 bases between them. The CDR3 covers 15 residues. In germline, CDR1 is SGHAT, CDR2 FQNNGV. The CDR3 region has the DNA TGTGCCAGCAGCCCTCGAGGGACGAAGGGGGACGAGCAGTACTTC. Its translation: CASSPRGTKGDEQYF.

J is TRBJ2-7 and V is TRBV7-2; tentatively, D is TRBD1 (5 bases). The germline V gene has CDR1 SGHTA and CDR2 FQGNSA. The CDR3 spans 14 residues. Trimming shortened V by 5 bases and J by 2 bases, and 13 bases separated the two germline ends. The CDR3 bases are TGTGCCAGCAGCATAATCCAGGGAACCTACGAGCAGTACTTC. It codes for CASSIIQGTYEQYF.

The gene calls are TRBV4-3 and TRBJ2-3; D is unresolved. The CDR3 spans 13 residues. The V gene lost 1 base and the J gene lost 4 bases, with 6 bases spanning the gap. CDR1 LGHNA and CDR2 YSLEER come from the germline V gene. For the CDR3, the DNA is TGCGCCAGCAGCCAAGGCTCACCAGATACGCAGTATTTT. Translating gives CASSQGSPDTQYF.

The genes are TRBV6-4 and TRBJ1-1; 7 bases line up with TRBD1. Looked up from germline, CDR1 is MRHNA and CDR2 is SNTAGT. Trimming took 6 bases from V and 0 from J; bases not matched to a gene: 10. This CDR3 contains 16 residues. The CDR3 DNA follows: TGTGCCAGCAGGGCGACAGGGTGGCGTATGAACACTGAAGCTTTCTTT. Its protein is CASRATGWRMNTEAFF.

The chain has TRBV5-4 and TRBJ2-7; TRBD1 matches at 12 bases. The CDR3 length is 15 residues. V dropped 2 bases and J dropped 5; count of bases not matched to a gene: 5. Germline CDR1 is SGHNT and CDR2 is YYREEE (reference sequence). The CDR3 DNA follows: TGTGCCAGCAGCTTCCCGGGACAGGGGGCGGACGAGCAGTACTTC. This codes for CASSFPGQGADEQYF.

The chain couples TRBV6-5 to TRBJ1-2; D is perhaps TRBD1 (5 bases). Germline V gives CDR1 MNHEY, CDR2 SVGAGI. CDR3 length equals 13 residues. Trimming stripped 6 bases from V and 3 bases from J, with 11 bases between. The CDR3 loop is CASRNRFDYGYTF. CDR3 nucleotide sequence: TGTGCCAGCAGGAACAGGTTCGACTATGGCTACACCTTC.

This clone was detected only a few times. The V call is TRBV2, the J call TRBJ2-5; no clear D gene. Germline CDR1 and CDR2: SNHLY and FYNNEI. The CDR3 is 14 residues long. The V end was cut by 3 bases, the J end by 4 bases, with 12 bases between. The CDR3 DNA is TGTGCCAGCAGTGAGGCCCGTACCTTAGAGACCCAGTACTTC. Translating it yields CASSEARTLETQYF.

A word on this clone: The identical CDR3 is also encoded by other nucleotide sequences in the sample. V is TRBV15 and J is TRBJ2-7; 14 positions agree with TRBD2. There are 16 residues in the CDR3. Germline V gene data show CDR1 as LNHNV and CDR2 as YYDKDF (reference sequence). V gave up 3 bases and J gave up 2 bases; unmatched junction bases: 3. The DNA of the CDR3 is TGTGCCACCAGCAGTGGGACTAGCGGGGGCCCCTACGAGCAGTACTTC. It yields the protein CATSSGTSGGPYEQYF.